These T cell receptor beta chains were read from a single sample in a study of blood T cells in healthy people across ages. TCRdb itself ran the 5' RACE reads through MiXCR, one entry per CDR3 protein. The top ten clones hold 20% to 25% of a sample with about 970,000 distinct CDR3 sequences, 51% of them seen once. Input material: blood. Receptors were obtained from a woman in her fifties or sixties in good health. The CDR3 runs from the conserved cysteine through the conserved F or W. The D gene is left open where the match is weak. The size of a clone is reported for some rows only, either as once, few or many, or as a class for expanded clones.

j_call	v_call	d_call	clone_size	cdr3_aa	cdr3_nt
TRBJ2-7	TRBV5-1	-	many	CASSLGTESSYEQYF	TGCGCCAGCAGCTTGGGGACGGAGAGCTCCTACGAGCAGTACTTC
TRBJ1-2	TRBV28	-	-	CASTPGPNPYGYTF	TGTGCCAGCACCCCTGGGCCGAACCCCTATGGCTACACCTTC
TRBJ2-7	TRBV6-5	TRBD2	-	CATLTSGRREQYF	TGTGCCACCCTTACTAGCGGGAGACGCGAGCAGTACTTC
TRBJ2-7	TRBV4-1	-	few	CASSPQEGPYEQYF	TGCGCCAGCAGCCCGCAGGAGGGGCCCTACGAGCAGTACTTC
TRBJ2-3	TRBV20-1	-	-	CSAQPTDTQYF	TGCAGTGCTCAACCGACAGATACGCAGTATTTT
TRBJ2-1	TRBV9	-	-	CASSVEPNSYNEQFF	TGTGCCAGCAGCGTAGAGCCCAACTCCTACAATGAGCAGTTCTTC
TRBJ2-7	TRBV28	-	-	CASSLEDSAGEQYF	TGTGCCAGCAGTTTAGAGGATAGCGCAGGCGAGCAGTACTTC
TRBJ1-1	TRBV7-2	-	-	CASSQGHYTEAFF	TGTGCCAGCAGCCAGGGACACTACACTGAAGCTTTCTTT
TRBJ2-7	TRBV29-1	-	few	CSVRPTATYEQYF	TGCAGCGTCAGACCGACAGCCACCTACGAGCAGTACTTC
TRBJ2-5	TRBV21-1	-	-	CASSRERKCQETQYF	TGTGCCAGCAGCAGAGAGCGGAAATGCCAAGAGACCCAGTACTTC
TRBJ2-1	TRBV12-3/TRBV12-4	-	-	CASNSKRNSYNEQFF	TGTGCCAGCAACTCAAAGCGAAACTCCTACAATGAGCAGTTCTTC
TRBJ1-1	TRBV5-6	-	once	CASSPIRDTPMNTEAFF	TGTGCCAGCAGCCCGATCCGGGACACCCCAATGAACACTGAAGCTTTCTTT
TRBJ1-2	TRBV4-1	-	few	CASSQAVFYGYTF	TGCGCCAGCAGCCAAGCGGTTTTCTATGGCTACACCTTC
TRBJ1-4	TRBV15	-	few	CATSRDRSSATNEKLFF	TGTGCCACCAGCAGAGATCGTTCGTCAGCAACTAATGAAAAACTGTTTTTT
TRBJ2-5	TRBV28	TRBD1	few	CASSSHRGSETQYF	TGTGCCAGCAGTTCTCACAGGGGTTCAGAGACCCAGTACTTC
TRBJ2-1	TRBV7-2	TRBD2	few	CASSRSGTSGNNEQFF	TGTGCCAGCAGCCGATCAGGTACTAGCGGAAACAATGAGCAGTTCTTC
TRBJ2-1	TRBV28	-	-	CASSLGAVFEQFF	TGTGCCAGCAGTTTAGGAGCGGTATTCGAGCAGTTCTTC
TRBJ2-5	TRBV20-1	TRBD2	-	CSARLGLAVLLPQYF	TGCAGTGCTAGATTAGGACTAGCGGTATTGTTGCCCCAGTACTTC
TRBJ2-7	TRBV20-1	-	few	CSAPGQLSYEQYF	TGCAGTGCCCCGGGACAATTATCCTACGAGCAGTACTTC
TRBJ2-3	TRBV4-1	-	-	CASSQGAGLSDTQYF	TGCGCCAGCAGCCAAGGCGCCGGGCTATCAGATACGCAGTATTTT
TRBJ2-7	TRBV5-1	-	few	CASSQPDSLSYEQYF	TGCGCCAGCAGCCAACCAGACAGTTTGTCCTACGAGCAGTACTTC
TRBJ2-5	TRBV7-9	-	few	CASSLGRHQETQYF	TGTGCCAGCAGCTTAGGCAGACACCAAGAGACCCAGTACTTC
TRBJ2-5	TRBV5-1	-	-	CASSLEGPGGETQYF	TGCGCCAGCAGCTTGGAGGGGCCCGGCGGAGAGACCCAGTACTTC
TRBJ2-7	TRBV20-1	-	few	CSARLLRYEQYF	TGCAGTGCTAGGTTGCTGAGGTACGAGCAGTACTTC
TRBJ1-5	TRBV20-1	TRBD1	few	CSASRQGRYSNQPQHF	TGCAGTGCTAGTCGACAGGGGAGATATAGCAATCAGCCCCAGCATTTT
TRBJ2-7	TRBV4-1	TRBD2	-	CASSQVAGRIDYEQYF	TGCGCCAGCAGCCAGGTAGCGGGACGGATTGACTACGAGCAGTACTTC
TRBJ2-1	TRBV20-1	-	-	CSARDLLHLYNEQFF	TGCAGTGCTAGAGATTTACTACATCTATACAATGAGCAGTTCTTC